The rows below give T cell receptor beta chains drawn from one sample of a study of T cell responses to AZD1222 COVID-19 vaccine. Sequencing used immunoSEQ multiplex PCR; TCRdb keeps in-frame clones, though not all of them. The sample contains about 160,000 clones, approximately 90% of which appear only once. Sample: peripheral blood, taken on day 0 of AZD1222 vaccination. The receptors shown here come from an adult in good health. The CDR3 runs from the conserved cysteine through the conserved F or W. D genes are given only for firm matches.

d_call j_call v_call cdr3_aa
NA TRBJ2-7 TRBV7-3 CASSPTTSRVSEQYF
NA TRBJ1-2 TRBV9 CASSVEVGLNHGYTF
NA TRBJ1-2 TRBV9 CASSVGFDYGYTF
NA TRBJ1-1 TRBV11-2 CASSPAGSAEAFF
TRBD1 TRBJ2-3 TRBV5-1 CASSLQGANTDTQYF
NA TRBJ1-1 TRBV6-5 CASSYRTVNTEAFF
TRBD1 TRBJ2-2 TRBV7-2 CASTEGAHDTGELFF
NA TRBJ1-2 TRBV28 CASSFLTPGYTF
NA TRBJ1-2 TRBV7-9 CASSPGPSGGYTF
TRBD1 TRBJ2-5 TRBV7-9 CAITPPRDRVQETQYF
NA TRBJ1-1 TRBV3-1/TRBV3-2 CASSLQLNTEAFF
NA TRBJ1-5 TRBV6-4 CASSDRELNQPQHF
NA TRBJ1-2 TRBV10-2 CASSALPGTVSIQGGYTF
NA TRBJ2-7 TRBV6-5 CASRRDDPAYEQYF
NA TRBJ2-5 TRBV6-5 CASKRQETQYF
TRBD1 TRBJ1-2 TRBV4-1 CASSQTGVYTF
TRBD1 TRBJ2-4 TRBV7-9 CASSWGDRNIQYF
NA TRBJ1-1 TRBV2 CASREFTEAFF
NA TRBJ2-1 TRBV28 CASSLTPRTYNEQFF
TRBD2 TRBJ2-7 TRBV5-4 CASSPGTSGYEQYF
NA TRBJ1-5 TRBV29-1 CSVASGEYQPQHF
TRBD1 TRBJ1-1 TRBV10-3 CAIRGQGRVGEAFF
NA TRBJ1-1 TRBV6-2/TRBV6-3 CASSYGANNGAFF
TRBD1 TRBJ1-4 TRBV28 CASSLYPPGGGTNEKLFF
NA TRBJ1-1 TRBV6-5 CASSYTTEAFF
NA TRBJ1-5 TRBV12-3/TRBV12-4 CASSPRTYQPQHF
NA TRBJ1-6 TRBV6-5 CASRGVYENNSPLHF
NA TRBJ2-1 TRBV5-4 CASSLQTSSYNEQFF
NA TRBJ2-7 TRBV7-9 CASSHGGNEQYF
NA TRBJ1-4 TRBV19 CAASDGATNEKLFF
NA TRBJ1-3 TRBV11-2 CASHPGRSSRTGNTIYF
NA TRBJ1-1 TRBV7-9 CASSLDSAGPLNTEAFF
TRBD1 TRBJ1-2 TRBV15 CATSRAGTGSYGYTF
TRBD1 TRBJ2-2 TRBV19 CASTLGETGTSAGELFF
NA TRBJ2-3 TRBV7-6 CASSLGAGGGADTQYF
NA TRBJ2-6 TRBV5-8 CASSLWGSGANVLTF
NA TRBJ1-5 TRBV18 CASSPRGNQPQHF
NA TRBJ2-7 TRBV3-1/TRBV3-2 CASSQDRVGYEQYF
TRBD1 TRBJ1-2 TRBV19 CASKIGTGDGYTF
TRBD1 TRBJ1-1 TRBV7-2 CASRRGTAPHGEAFF
NA TRBJ2-7 TRBV7-2 CASSYYPYEQYF
TRBD2 TRBJ2-7 TRBV5-6 CASSLGTSGSYEQYF
NA TRBJ1-3 TRBV5-4 CASSLTGYAGNTIYF
NA TRBJ1-1 TRBV7-2 CASSLRGAEAFF
TRBD1 TRBJ2-2 TRBV5-1 CASSFTGGQYTGELFF
NA TRBJ1-5 TRBV19 CASSIRTALNQPQHF
TRBD1 TRBJ2-4 TRBV10-3 CASRTGGTKNIQYF
TRBD1 TRBJ1-1 TRBV7-2 CASSLAGTAYTEAFF
NA TRBJ1-2 TRBV28 CASSLDPGVYGYTF
NA TRBJ1-1 TRBV5-4 CASSLVSGKNTEAFF
NA TRBJ1-6 TRBV19 CASNEIGGSPLHF
TRBD1 TRBJ1-2 TRBV2 CASSQTPRDRDGYTF
NA TRBJ2-7 TRBV27 CASSFQGSYEQYF